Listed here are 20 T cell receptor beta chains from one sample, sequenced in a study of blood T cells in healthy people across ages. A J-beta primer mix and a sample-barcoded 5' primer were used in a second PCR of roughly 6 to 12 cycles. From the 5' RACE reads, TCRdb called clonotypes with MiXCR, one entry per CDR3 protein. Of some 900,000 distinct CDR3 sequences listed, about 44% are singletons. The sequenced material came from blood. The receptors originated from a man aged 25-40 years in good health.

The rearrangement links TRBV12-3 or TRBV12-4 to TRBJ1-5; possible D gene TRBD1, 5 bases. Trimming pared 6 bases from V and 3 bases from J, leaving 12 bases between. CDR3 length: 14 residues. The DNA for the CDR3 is TGTGCCAGCAGAAGCGACAGCCACAATCAGCCCCAGCATTTT. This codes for CASRSDSHNQPQHF.

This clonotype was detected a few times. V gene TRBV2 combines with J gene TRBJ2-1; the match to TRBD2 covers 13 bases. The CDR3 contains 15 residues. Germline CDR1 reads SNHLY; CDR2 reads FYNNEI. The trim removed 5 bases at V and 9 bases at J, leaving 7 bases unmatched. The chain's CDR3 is CASSTLAGGPGEQFF. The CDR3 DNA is TGTGCCAGCAGTACACTAGCGGGGGGGCCTGGTGAGCAGTTCTTC.

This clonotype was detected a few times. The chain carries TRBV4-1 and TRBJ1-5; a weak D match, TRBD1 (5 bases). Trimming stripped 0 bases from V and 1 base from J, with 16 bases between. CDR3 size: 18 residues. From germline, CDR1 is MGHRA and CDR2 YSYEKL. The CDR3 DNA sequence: TGCGCCAGCAGCCAAGATCGGGGGGGAGATACGAGCAATCAGCCCCAGCATTTT. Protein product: CASSQDRGGDTSNQPQHF.

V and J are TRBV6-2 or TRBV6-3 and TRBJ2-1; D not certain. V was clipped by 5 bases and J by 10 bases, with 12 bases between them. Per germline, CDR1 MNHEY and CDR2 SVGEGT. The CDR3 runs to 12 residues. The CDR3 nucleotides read TGTGCCAGCAGTCTATACTCCTACGAGCAGTTCTTC. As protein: CASSLYSYEQFF.

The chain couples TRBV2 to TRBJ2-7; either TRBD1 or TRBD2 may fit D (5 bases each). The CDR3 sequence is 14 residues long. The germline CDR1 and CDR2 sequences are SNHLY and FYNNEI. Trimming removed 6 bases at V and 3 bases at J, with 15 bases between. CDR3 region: CASRTGTERYEQYF. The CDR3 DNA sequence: TGTGCCAGCAGGACCGGGACGGAGCGCTACGAGCAGTACTTC. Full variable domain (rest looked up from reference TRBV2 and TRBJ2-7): EPEVTQTPSHQVTQMGQEVILRCVPISNHLYFYWYRQILGQKVEFLVSFYNNEISEKSEIFDDQFSVERPDGSNFTLKIRSTKLEDSAMYFCASRTGTERYEQYFGPGTRLTVT.

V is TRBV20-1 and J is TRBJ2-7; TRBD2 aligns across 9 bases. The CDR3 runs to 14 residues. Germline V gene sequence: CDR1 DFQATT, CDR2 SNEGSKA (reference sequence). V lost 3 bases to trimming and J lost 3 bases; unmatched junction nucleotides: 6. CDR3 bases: TGCAGTGCTAGGCCGGGACTAGCTAACTACGAGCAGTACTTC. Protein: CSARPGLANYEQYF.

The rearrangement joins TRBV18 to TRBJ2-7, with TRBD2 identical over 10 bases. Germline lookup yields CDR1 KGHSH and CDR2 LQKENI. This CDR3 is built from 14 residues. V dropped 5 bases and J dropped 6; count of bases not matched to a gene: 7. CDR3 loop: CASSSSGGNSEQYF. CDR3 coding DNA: TGTGCCAGCTCATCTAGCGGGGGAAATTCCGAGCAGTACTTC.

The CDR3 DNA sequence: TGCGCCAGCAGCCAAGATCCAATTGGACAGGCCTACGAGCAGTACTTC. Translated: CASSQDPIGQAYEQYF. The genes are TRBV4-1 and TRBJ2-7; 7 bases are a match to TRBD1. The V gene's germline CDR1 is MGHRA and CDR2 YSYEKL. The CDR3 extends over 16 amino acids. V shed 0 bases, J shed 2 bases, and the junction held 7 bases outside the gene matches.

The CDR3 here is CASSWVDRAYEQYF. The CDR3 DNA is TGTGCCAGCAGCTGGGTTGACAGAGCCTACGAGCAGTACTTC. The rearrangement links TRBV14 to TRBJ2-7; tentatively, D is TRBD1 (5 bases). Germline loops: CDR1 SGHDN, CDR2 FVKESK. CDR3 length equals 14 residues. Trimming removed 5 bases from V and 2 bases from J, with 13 bases in between.

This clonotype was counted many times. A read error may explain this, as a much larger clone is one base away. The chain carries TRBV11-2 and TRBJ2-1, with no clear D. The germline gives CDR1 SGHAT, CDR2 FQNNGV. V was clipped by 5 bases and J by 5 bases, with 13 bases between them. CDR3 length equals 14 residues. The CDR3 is CASSRRVLDNEQFF. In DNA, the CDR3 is TGTGCCAGCAGCCGTCGGGTTTTGGACAATGAGCAGTTCTTC.

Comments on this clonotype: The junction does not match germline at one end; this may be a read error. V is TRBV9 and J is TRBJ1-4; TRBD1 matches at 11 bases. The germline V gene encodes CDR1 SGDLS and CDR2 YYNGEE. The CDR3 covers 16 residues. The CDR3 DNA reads TGTGTCAGCAGCGTCACGGACAGGGGGCGGATTGAAAAACTGTTTTTT. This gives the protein CVSSVTDRGRIEKLFF.

This CDR3 reads CASSQEQENSYEQYF. The DNA of the CDR3 is TGCGCCAGCAGCCAAGAACAGGAAAACTCCTACGAGCAGTACTTC. The rearrangement joins TRBV4-3 to TRBJ2-7, with a weak D call TRBD1 (5 bases). V lost 0 bases and J lost 0, with 9 bases in between. CDR1 is LGHNA and CDR2 is YSLEER in the germline V gene. The CDR3 is 15 residues long.

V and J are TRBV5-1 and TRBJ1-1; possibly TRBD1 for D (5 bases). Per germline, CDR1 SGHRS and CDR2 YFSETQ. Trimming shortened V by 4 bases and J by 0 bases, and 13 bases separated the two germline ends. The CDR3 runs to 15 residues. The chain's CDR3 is CASSPNAGLNTEAFF. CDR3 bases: TGCGCCAGCAGCCCGAACGCAGGGTTGAACACTGAAGCTTTCTTT.

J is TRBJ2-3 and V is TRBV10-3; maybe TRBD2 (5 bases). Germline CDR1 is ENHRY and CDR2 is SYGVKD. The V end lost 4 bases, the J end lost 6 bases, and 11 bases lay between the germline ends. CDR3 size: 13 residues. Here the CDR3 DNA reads TGTGCCATCAGTGGGAGGACGGGGGATACGCAGTATTTT. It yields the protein CAISGRTGDTQYF.

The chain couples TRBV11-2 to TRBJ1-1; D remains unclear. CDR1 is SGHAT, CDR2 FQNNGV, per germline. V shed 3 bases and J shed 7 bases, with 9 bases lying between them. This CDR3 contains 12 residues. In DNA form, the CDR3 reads TGTGCCAGCAGCTTGGCCATGGGTGAAGCTTTCTTT. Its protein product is CASSLAMGEAFF.

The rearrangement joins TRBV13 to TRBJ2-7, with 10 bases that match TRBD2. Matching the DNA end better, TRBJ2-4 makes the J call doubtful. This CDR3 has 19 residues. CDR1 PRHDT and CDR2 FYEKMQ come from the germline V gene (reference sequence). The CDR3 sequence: CASSLEVSGGLGAKNIQYF. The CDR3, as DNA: TGTGCCAGCAGCTTAGAGGTTAGCGGGGGGCTAGGAGCCAAAAACATTCAGTACTTC.

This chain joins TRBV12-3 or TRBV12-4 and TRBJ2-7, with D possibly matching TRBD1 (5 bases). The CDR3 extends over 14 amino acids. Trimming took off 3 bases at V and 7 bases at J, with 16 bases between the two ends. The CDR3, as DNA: TGTGCCAGCAGTTTGACTGGGGCAGGGAAAGAGCAGTACTTC. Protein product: CASSLTGAGKEQYF.

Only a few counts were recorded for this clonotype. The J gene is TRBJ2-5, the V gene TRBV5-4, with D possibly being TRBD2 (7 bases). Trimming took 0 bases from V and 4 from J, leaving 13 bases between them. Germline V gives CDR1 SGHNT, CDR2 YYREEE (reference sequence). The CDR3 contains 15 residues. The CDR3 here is CASSLAGGLSETQYF. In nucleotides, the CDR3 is TGTGCCAGCAGCTTGGCCGGGGGGCTATCAGAGACCCAGTACTTC. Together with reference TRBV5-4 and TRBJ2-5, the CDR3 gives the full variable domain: ETGVTQSPTHLIKTRGQQVTLRCSSQSGHNTVSWYQQALGQGPQFIFQYYREEENGRGNFPPRFSGLQFPNYSSELNVNALELDDSALYLCASSLAGGLSETQYFGPGTRLLVL.

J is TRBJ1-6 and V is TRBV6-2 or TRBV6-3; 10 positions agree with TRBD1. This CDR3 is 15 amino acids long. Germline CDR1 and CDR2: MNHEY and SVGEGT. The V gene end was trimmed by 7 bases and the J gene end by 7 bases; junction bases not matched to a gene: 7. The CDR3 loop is CASTMTGGQNSPLHF. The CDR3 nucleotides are TGTGCCAGCACCATGACAGGGGGCCAAAATTCACCCCTCCACTTT.

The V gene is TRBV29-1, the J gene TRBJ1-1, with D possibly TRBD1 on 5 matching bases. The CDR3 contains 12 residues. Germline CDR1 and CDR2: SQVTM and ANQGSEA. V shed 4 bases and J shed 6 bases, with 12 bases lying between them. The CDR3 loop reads CSVGQGLAEAFF. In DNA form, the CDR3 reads TGCAGCGTTGGTCAGGGATTGGCTGAAGCTTTCTTT.